This T cell receptor (beta chain) was found in a study of shared clonotypes between healthy human individuals. For the study at large: CD4 naive and CD4 memory each took three plates per donor, while CD8 naive took two and CD8 memory one. Points from the study as a whole: Rarefaction gave evidence that sorted-subset sequencing remained incomplete despite large depth. Relative to memory subsets, naive subsets generally showed larger estimated richness.

From germline, CDR1 is SGDLS and CDR2 YYNGEE. After removal of 3 bases from V and 4 bases from J, the junction contained 13 bases not matched to a gene. The CDR3 extends over 17 amino acids. To note about this clone: Its antigen is unidentified.

Assay: immunoSEQ multiplex PCR; the TCRdb copy retains only in-frame clones and omits some. The repertoire consists of fewer than 2.5 million clones, with under 95% occurring once and the leading ten covering roughly 0.39%. Source material: naive CD4+ T cells from PBMCs. Sample subset: CD45RA+ positively selected. V gene TRBV9 combines with J gene TRBJ1-1, with 9 nucleotides matching TRBD1. This clonotype was obtained from a man aged 18 to 30 in good health. Some clones in this sample may be carry-over from other donors' samples. The CDR3 sequence is CASSEGLWDRASTEAFF. In nucleotides, the CDR3 is TGTGCCAGCAGCGAGGGGTTGTGGGACAGGGCTTCCACTGAAGCTTTCTTT.